Shown below are 18 T cell receptor beta chains from a single sample sequenced in a study of PD-L1 blockade in urothelial cancer. Measured with immunoSEQ multiplex PCR; TCRdb has only the in-frame clones, and not every one. This sample has about 29,000 clones; 70% to 90% occur once, and the top ten carry roughly 3%. The source material was PBMCs, sampled around atezolizumab (anti-PD-L1) treatment. These receptors were obtained from a man in his fifties or sixties with urothelial cancer.

The genes are TRBV29-1 and TRBJ1-1; D is ambiguous. V lost 8 bases and J 1 base, leaving 14 bases between the germline ends. Germline CDR1 and CDR2: SQVTM and ANQGSEA. The CDR3 is made up of 13 amino acids. DNA for the CDR3: TGCAGCATCTTCCGAGGCGGGAACACTGAAGCTTTCTTT. Translated, it gives CSIFRGGNTEAFF. Full variable domain (missing parts from reference TRBV29-1 and TRBJ1-1): SAVISQKPSRDICQRGTSLTIQCQVDSQVTMMFWYRQQPGQSLTLIATANQGSEATYESGFVIDKFPISRPNLTFSTLTVSNMSPEDSSIYLCSIFRGGNTEAFFGQGTRLTVV.

J is TRBJ2-1 and V is TRBV5-4; 9 nucleotides align to TRBD2. The CDR3 covers 20 residues. Germline V gives CDR1 SGHNT, CDR2 YYREEE (reference sequence). With 2 bases clipped from V and 1 base from J, the junction kept 16 bases outside the gene matches. Written as DNA, the CDR3 is TGTGCCAGCAGCTTCGGCGGGTATCTCCAGCGGGAGGCATCCTACAATGAGCAGTTCTTC. It is translated as CASSFGGYLQREASYNEQFF.

V is TRBV7-3 and J is TRBJ2-3; D is perhaps TRBD2 (8 bases). The CDR3 is made up of 19 amino acids. Trimming removed 8 bases from V and 5 bases from J, with 32 bases in between. CDR1 is SGHTA, CDR2 FQGTGA, per germline. The CDR3 region is CASDRVSLRGDCSGDTQYF. The CDR3 nucleotides are TGTGCCAGCGACAGGGTAAGTTTGCGGGGGGACTGTTCGGGAGATACGCAGTATTTT.

The chain is built from TRBV11-3 and TRBJ2-7, with TRBD1 identical over 9 bases. The length of the CDR3 is 13 residues. After removal of 5 bases from V and 7 bases from J, the junction contained 6 bases not matched to a gene. Germline assignment: CDR1 SGHNT and CDR2 YENEEA. The CDR3 DNA follows: TGTGCCAGCAGCACGGGACAGGGAGGAGAGCAGTACTTC. It is translated as CASSTGQGGEQYF.

The gene calls are TRBV4-2 and TRBJ1-4, with a tentative D call TRBD1 (6 bases). This CDR3 has 15 residues. Germline V gives CDR1 LGHNA, CDR2 YNFKEQ. V lost 4 bases, J lost 2 bases, and 11 bases lay in between. The CDR3 DNA sequence: TGTGCCAGCAGCCGCTGGGGGGGCACTAATGAAAAACTGTTTTTT. This gives the protein CASSRWGGTNEKLFF.

The chain links TRBV29-1 to TRBJ2-1, with 8 bases fitting TRBD2. Germline trimming cut 5 bases from V and 4 bases from J; bases unmatched to any gene: 4. This CDR3 spans 13 amino acids. CDR1 is SQVTM and CDR2 is ANQGSEA in the germline V gene. The CDR3 here is CSVRLASYNEQFF. In DNA form, the CDR3 reads TGCAGCGTTCGACTAGCGTCTTACAATGAGCAGTTCTTC.

The chain employs TRBV29-1 and TRBJ1-5; TRBD1 aligns across 12 bases. CDR3 length: 16 residues. J was trimmed by 6 bases and V by 6 bases; bases with no gene match: 12. Germline lookup yields CDR1 SQVTM and CDR2 ANQGSEA. The CDR3 protein is CSVSYGTGGAGQPQHF. CDR3 sequence (DNA): TGCAGCGTCTCATACGGGACAGGGGGCGCAGGTCAGCCCCAGCATTTT.

This chain uses TRBV28 with TRBJ2-7; D might be TRBD1 (5 bases). The V gene lost 6 bases and the J gene lost 1 base, with 19 bases spanning the gap. The CDR3 length is 16 residues. Per germline, CDR1 MDHEN and CDR2 SYDVKM. CDR3 protein: CASRTHWTIGSYEQYF. CDR3 DNA sequence: TGTGCCAGCAGAACCCATTGGACAATTGGTTCCTACGAGCAGTACTTC.

This clone appeared a few times. This chain joins TRBV7-2 and TRBJ2-3; D is possibly TRBD2 (5 bases). This CDR3 region has 15 residues. V was trimmed by 6 bases and J by 0 bases, leaving 13 bases between them. CDR1 and CDR2 from the germline V gene are SGHTA and FQGNSA. This chain's CDR3 is CASRRTGKSTDTQYF. The CDR3 nucleotides read TGTGCCAGCAGACGGACTGGCAAAAGCACAGATACGCAGTATTTT.

The chain recombines TRBV4-1 with TRBJ2-2; the match to TRBD2 covers 10 bases. V was clipped by 2 bases and J by 7 bases; unmatched bases: 16. Germline V gene data show CDR1 as MGHRA and CDR2 as YSYEKL. The CDR3 consists of 19 residues. The CDR3 DNA sequence: TGCGCCAGCAGCCAACCAGCCCAGCTAGCGGGAGACCGCAGCGGGGAGCTGTTTTTT. Translating it yields CASSQPAQLAGDRSGELFF.

CDR3 coding DNA: TGTGCCAGCAGCGGATTCTCTACGGGGGAAGAGACCCAGTACTTC. As protein: CASSGFSTGEETQYF. The rearrangement uses TRBV9 and TRBJ2-5; possibly TRBD2 for D (6 bases). Germline CDR1 reads SGDLS; CDR2 reads YYNGEE. The CDR3 covers 15 residues. The V end was cut by 3 bases, the J end by 3 bases, with 15 bases between.

This clone was detected only once. The chain is built from TRBV6-6 and TRBJ1-1; 8 bases fit TRBD1. CDR3 length: 13 residues. Per the germline V gene, CDR1 is MNHNY and CDR2 is SVGAGI (reference sequence). V was pared by 5 bases and J by 7 bases, with 6 bases of the junction left unmatched. The CDR3, as DNA: TGTGCCAGCAGTCACGGACAGGGCTATGAAGCTTTCTTT. This encodes CASSHGQGYEAFF.

CDR3 DNA: TGTGCCACAGACCGGGGACAGGGCTCCAATTCACCCCTCCACTTT. Encoded protein: CATDRGQGSNSPLHF. The V and J genes are TRBV19 and TRBJ1-6; 9 positions agree with TRBD1. Germline V CDR1 and CDR2: LNHDA, SQIVND (reference sequence). J was trimmed by 7 bases and V by 10 bases; bases with no gene match: 11. CDR3 size: 15 residues.

The gene calls are TRBV6-1 and TRBJ1-2; 7 positions agree with TRBD1. The CDR3 is 16 amino acids. In germline, CDR1 is MNHNS, CDR2 SASEGT. After removal of 1 base from V and 8 bases from J, the junction contained 13 bases not matched to a gene. The CDR3: CASSEDFGTVRRGYTF. The CDR3 nucleotides read TGTGCCAGCAGTGAAGATTTTGGGACAGTCCGTCGGGGCTACACCTTC.

A note on this clone: In the same sample, other DNA sequences code for this CDR3. The chain has TRBV29-1 and TRBJ2-3; 8 bases align to TRBD1. This CDR3 comprises 13 residues. J lost 3 bases, V lost 6 bases, and 5 bases had no gene match. CDR1 is SQVTM and CDR2 is ANQGSEA in the germline V gene. The CDR3 coding sequence is TGCAGCGTGGATAGACAGGGGACAGATACGCAGTATTTT. Amino acid sequence: CSVDRQGTDTQYF.

Concerning this clone: Relative to the germline gene, one junction end is altered; a read error may explain this. The rearrangement uses TRBV7-7 and TRBJ2-7, with 9 bases matching TRBD1. The CDR3 sequence is 18 residues long. CDR1 and CDR2 from the germline V gene are SSHAT and FNYEAQ (reference sequence). The CDR3 loop reads CASSPHIRDREGSYEQYF. CDR3 sequence (DNA): TGTGCTAGCAGCCCACACATCCGGGACAGGGAGGGTTCCTACGAGCAGTACTTC. Based on the CDR3 plus reference TRBV7-7 and TRBJ2-7, the full variable domain is GAGVSQSPRYKVTKRGQDVTLRCDPISSHATLYWYQQALGQGPEFLTYFNYEAQPDKSGLPSDRFSAERPEGSISTLTIQRTEQRDSAMYRCASSPHIRDREGSYEQYFGPGTRLTVT.

A remark on this clone: One end of the junction does not line up with germline, which may come from a read error. The chain carries TRBV5-1 and TRBJ2-7; tentative D call: TRBD1 (6 bases). Per germline, CDR1 SGHRS and CDR2 YFSETQ. The CDR3 contains 14 residues. In DNA form, the CDR3 reads TGCGCCAGCAGCTTAAACTTAAACAGGGACGAGCAGCACTTC. This encodes CASSLNLNRDEQHF.

As concerns this clone: Other DNA sequences in this sample translate to the same CDR3. V and J are TRBV6-1 and TRBJ1-1, with D perhaps TRBD1 (5 bases). Trimming pared 2 bases from V and 4 bases from J, leaving 14 bases between. From germline, CDR1 is MNHNS and CDR2 SASEGT. The CDR3 extends over 15 amino acids. CDR3 nucleotides: TGTGCCAGCAGTGAACGTCAGGGAGGGTTCACTGAAGCTTTCTTT. Translated, it gives CASSERQGGFTEAFF.